The subject of this entry is one TCR beta chain. There are 14 residues in the CDR3. The ends lost 8 bases at V and 3 bases at J; junction bases unmatched: 7. CDR1 and CDR2 from the germline V gene are MNHEY and SVGAGI. Sequencing used immunoSEQ multiplex PCR; TCRdb keeps in-frame clones, though not all of them. The sample holds about 130,000 clones; about 86% are singletons and the top ten take roughly 3%. The sample belongs to a study of blood T cell repertoires in COVID-19. This TCR was recovered from a woman of 80 years or more with acute or convalescent COVID-19. The V gene is TRBV6-5, the J gene TRBJ2-3, with 8 bases aligning to TRBD1. The specimen sequenced was peripheral blood. The CDR3 loop reads CASQGQGRTDTQYF. The CDR3, as DNA: TGTGCCAGCCAAGGACAGGGTAGGACAGATACGCAGTATTTT.